This entry lists 32 T cell receptor beta chains sequenced from one sample in a study of immune characterization of retroperitoneal liposarcoma. TCRdb re-called the PCR reads through MiXCR, storing one row per CDR3 protein. The sample includes several thousand distinct CDR3 sequences, just under 30% of them seen just once. Material for sequencing was blood. These receptors all stem from a male donor with retroperitoneal liposarcoma.

Concerning this clonotype: A junction boundary mismatches the germline segment, possibly from a read error. The chain links TRBV7-2 to TRBJ2-1; 12 nucleotides align to TRBD2. CDR1 is SGHTA and CDR2 is FQGNSA in the germline V gene. The CDR3 has 18 amino acids. The CDR3 region is CASRLGLAGPSSYNEQFF. CDR3 DNA sequence: TGTGCCAGCCGCTTAGGACTAGCGGGACCGAGCTCCTACAATGAGCAGTTCTTC.

This clonotype rates as medium-sized (0.01 to 0.1%). The rearrangement uses TRBV27 and TRBJ2-3; D remains unclear. Trimming removed 5 bases from V and 0 bases from J, with 9 bases in between. CDR3 length equals 14 residues. Germline-derived CDR1 and CDR2 are MNHEY and SMNVEV (reference sequence). CDR3 nucleotide sequence: TGTGCCAGCAGTCAGATGCCTAGCACAGATACGCAGTATTTT. Translating it yields CASSQMPSTDTQYF.

By proportion, this clonotype is medium-sized. This sequence joins TRBV6-1 and TRBJ1-5, with D uncertain. The CDR3 extends over 13 amino acids. Germline CDR1 reads MNHNS; CDR2 reads SASEGT. The ends were cut back, 10 bases at V and 3 bases at J, with 13 bases in the middle. CDR3 protein: CATSRGFNQPQHF. The CDR3 coding sequence is TGTGCCACATCCCGAGGCTTCAATCAGCCCCAGCATTTT.

The chain joins TRBV6-1 to TRBJ2-3, with 11 bases aligning to TRBD1. CDR1 and CDR2 (germline): MNHNS, SASEGT. This CDR3 is 16 amino acids long. Trimming took 0 bases from V and 4 from J; bases not matched to a gene: 3. CDR3 in amino acids: CASSEAPGQGADTQYF. The CDR3, as DNA: TGTGCCAGCAGTGAAGCGCCGGGACAGGGGGCAGATACGCAGTATTTT.

This clonotype was observed a handful of times. The rearrangement links TRBV6-5 to TRBJ1-3; no clear D gene. Germline V CDR1 and CDR2: MNHEY, SVGAGI. Trimming stripped 7 bases from V and 0 bases from J, with 10 bases between. CDR3 length equals 14 residues. The CDR3 DNA reads as TGTGCCAGCAACGACATGAGCTCTGGAAACACCATATATTTT. This codes for CASNDMSSGNTIYF.

By sample share, this clonotype is large. V usage is TRBV6-1 and J usage is TRBJ2-5, with D unclear. From germline, CDR1 is MNHNS and CDR2 SASEGT. Trimming took 0 bases from V and 5 from J, leaving 10 bases between them. This CDR3 spans 14 amino acids. The DNA for the CDR3 is TGTGCCAGCAGTGAAGCCCCGAGCTGGGAGACCCAGTACTTC. As protein: CASSEAPSWETQYF.

The chain couples TRBV30 to TRBJ1-2, with D possibly being TRBD1 (6 bases). V was clipped by 0 bases and J by 8 bases, with 16 bases between them. The CDR3 contains 14 residues. Germline V gene sequence: CDR1 GTSNPN, CDR2 SVGIG (reference sequence). The CDR3 spells CAWSVLWGRGGYTF. The CDR3 DNA follows: TGTGCCTGGAGTGTACTGTGGGGGCGCGGGGGCTACACCTTC. Based on the CDR3 plus reference TRBV30 and TRBJ1-2, the full variable domain is SQTIHQWPATLVQPVGSPLSLECTVEGTSNPNLYWYRQAAGRGLQLLFYSVGIGQISSEVPQNLSASRPQDRQFILSSKKLLLSDSGFYLCAWSVLWGRGGYTFGSGTRLTVV.

This chain joins TRBV6-1 and TRBJ2-3, with 7 bases fitting TRBD2. CDR1 is MNHNS, CDR2 SASEGT, per germline. Trimming cost V 2 bases and J 0 bases; bases outside gene matches: 5. The CDR3 sequence is 16 residues long. Written as DNA, the CDR3 is TGTGCCAGCAGTGAATTGGGAGGGCCTAGCACAGATACGCAGTATTTT. It is translated as CASSELGGPSTDTQYF.

This clonotype was observed many times. The V and J genes are TRBV6-1 and TRBJ2-1; 9 nucleotides match TRBD2. J was trimmed by 7 bases and V by 1 base; bases with no gene match: 14. CDR3 length: 18 amino acids. Germline V gene data show CDR1 as MNHNS and CDR2 as SASEGT. Written as DNA, the CDR3 is TGTGCCAGCAGTGAAGGTCAGGTGTGGGCTAGCGGGAAGAATGAGCAGTTCTTC. It specifies CASSEGQVWASGKNEQFF.

This clonotype came up many times. This chain uses TRBV6-6 with TRBJ2-5, with TRBD2 identical over 7 bases. The DNA end is more similar to TRBJ2-7, so the J call may be wrong. This CDR3 has 13 residues. Looked up from germline, CDR1 is MNHNY and CDR2 is SVGAGI (reference sequence). The CDR3 loop is CASSYRTRLEQYF. The CDR3 DNA follows: TGTGCCAGCAGTTACCGGACTAGACTCGAGCAGTACTTC.

By frequency in the sample, this clonotype is medium-sized (0.01 to 0.1%). The gene calls are TRBV6-6 and TRBJ2-1; D possibly corresponds to TRBD1 (5 bases). CDR1 MNHNY and CDR2 SVGAGI come from the germline V gene (reference sequence). The V end lost 6 bases, the J end lost 7 bases, and 10 bases lay between the germline ends. The CDR3 sequence is 12 residues long. In nucleotides, the CDR3 is TGTGCCAGCAGGGACACCCGGAATGAGCAGTTCTTC. It codes for CASRDTRNEQFF.

J is TRBJ1-6 and V is TRBV30; D unresolved. Trimming removed 0 bases at V and 9 bases at J, with 9 bases between. The CDR3 is 13 residues long. Germline CDR1 and CDR2: GTSNPN and SVGIG (reference sequence). The DNA of the CDR3 is TGTGCCTGGAGTGTTACCCCTACTTCACCCCTCCACTTT. It specifies CAWSVTPTSPLHF.

This clonotype occurred a few times. Given a much more abundant clone one base away, this may be a read error. This chain uses TRBV7-2 with TRBJ2-1; 10 bases map to TRBD2. V shed 5 bases, J shed 10 bases, and the junction held 8 bases outside the gene matches. This CDR3 is 14 amino acids long. CDR1 SGHTA and CDR2 FQGNSA come from the germline V gene. CDR3 in amino acids: CASSLGLAEYEQFF. CDR3 DNA sequence: TGTGCCAGCAGCCTAGGACTAGCGGAATACGAGCAGTTCTTC.

The chain is built from TRBV6-6 and TRBJ2-6, with D possibly TRBD2 on 6 matching bases. The CDR3 contains 18 residues. Germline V lookup: CDR1 MNHNY, CDR2 SVGAGI (reference sequence). V dropped 5 bases and J dropped 0 bases, with 17 bases sitting between them. As DNA, the CDR3 is TGTGCCAGCAGTGTTTGGGCGGGGCCCATCTCTGGGGCCAACGTCCTGACTTTC. This gives the protein CASSVWAGPISGANVLTF.

Relative to its sample, this clonotype is large. This chain uses TRBV6-5 with TRBJ2-1, with TRBD1 matching 8 bases. V lost 0 bases and J lost 7; bases outside the gene matches: 2. The CDR3 length is 14 residues. Germline V CDR1 and CDR2: MNHEY, SVGAGI. CDR3 region: CASSYSTGVNEQFF. CDR3 nucleotides: TGTGCCAGCAGTTACTCGACAGGGGTGAATGAGCAGTTCTTC.

V and J are TRBV6-4 and TRBJ2-1, with 14 bases lining up with TRBD2. V shed 6 bases and J 9 bases; nucleotides not matched to a gene: 10. CDR3 length: 16 residues. CDR1 is MRHNA and CDR2 is SNTAGT in the germline V gene. The CDR3 bases are TGTGCCAGCAGCCCTTCCGGGACTAGCGGGAGACGTGAGCAGTTCTTC. It codes for CASSPSGTSGRREQFF.

Judged by abundance, this clonotype is medium-sized. The chain couples TRBV6-6 to TRBJ2-3; TRBD2 matches at 9 bases. The CDR3 is made up of 14 amino acids. Germline lookup yields CDR1 MNHNY and CDR2 SVGAGI (reference sequence). V was pared by 7 bases and J by 5 bases, with 7 bases of the junction left unmatched. The CDR3 DNA sequence: TGTGCCAGCATGGCGGGAGGGCCTGGAGATACGCAGTATTTT. Translating gives CASMAGGPGDTQYF.

The chain uses TRBV5-8 and TRBJ2-7; D call uncertain. Trimming took off 4 bases at V and 3 bases at J, with 5 bases between the two ends. CDR1 and CDR2 from the germline V gene are SGHTS and YDEGEE. The CDR3 spans 11 residues. CDR3 coding DNA: TGTGCCAGCAGCGAGTTCTACGAGCAGTACTTC. It encodes CASSEFYEQYF.

The sample holds a few counts of this clonotype. The chain uses TRBV6-5 and TRBJ2-1, with 12 positions matching TRBD1. This CDR3 is 15 amino acids long. Germline loops: CDR1 MNHEY, CDR2 SVGAGI. J gave up 9 bases and V 8 bases, and 11 bases lay outside the gene matches. CDR3 coding DNA: TGTGCCAGCGGTAGAGGCGGGACAGGGGGCGGTGAGCAGTTCTTC. Its translation is CASGRGGTGGGEQFF.

This clonotype turned up a few times. This chain joins TRBV6-1 and TRBJ2-4; 11 nucleotides line up with TRBD2. The CDR3 has 16 amino acids. Germline CDR1 MNHNS, CDR2 SASEGT. Trimming at V came to 7 bases and at J to 13 bases, leaving 18 bases not matched to a gene. Here the CDR3 reads CASTPTSGSSAGEQYF. CDR3 coding DNA: TGTGCCAGCACCCCCACTAGCGGGAGTTCAGCGGGGGAGCAGTACTTC.

This clonotype appeared a few times. CDR3 DNA: TGTGCCAGCAGTCCGGTAGCGGGAGATCAAGAGACCCAGTACTTC. Its translation: CASSPVAGDQETQYF. The V and J genes are TRBV6-4 and TRBJ2-5, with TRBD2 matching over 9 bases. This CDR3 region has 15 residues. V shed 5 bases and J 2 bases; nucleotides not matched to a gene: 6. The germline V gene has CDR1 MRHNA and CDR2 SNTAGT.

This chain joins TRBV6-1 and TRBJ1-3; D uncertain. Between the trimmed V and J ends, which lost 5 bases and 1 base, there was a span of 9 bases. The germline V gene encodes CDR1 MNHNS and CDR2 SASEGT. The CDR3 totals 14 residues. The DNA of the CDR3 is TGTGCCAGCAGTACCCCGCAGTCTGGAAACACCATATATTTT. It is translated as CASSTPQSGNTIYF.

This clonotype was picked up a small number of times. A much larger clone lies one base from this, so it may be a read error. The chain carries TRBV6-1 and TRBJ2-1; 8 bases are shared with TRBD2. The J call may not be correct, given that the DNA end is closer to TRBJ2-7. Germline values: CDR1 MNHNS, CDR2 SASEGT. This CDR3 region has 14 residues. DNA of the CDR3: TGTGCCAGCAGAACTAGCGGCTCCTACAATGAGCAGTACTTC. Translated: CASRTSGSYNEQYF.

This chain links TRBV12-5 with TRBJ2-1, with a weak D call TRBD1 (5 bases). CDR3 size: 13 residues. Trimming stripped 6 bases from V and 10 bases from J, with 16 bases between. The V gene's germline CDR1 is LGHNT and CDR2 FRNRAP. The CDR3 sequence: CASGQGGAAEQFF. The DNA for the CDR3 is TGTGCTAGTGGCCAGGGTGGGGCGGCCGAGCAGTTCTTC.

This clonotype was observed a handful of times. The V and J genes are TRBV4-1 and TRBJ1-3, with 8 bases lining up with TRBD1. This CDR3 spans 16 amino acids. CDR1 and CDR2 (germline): MGHRA, YSYEKL. Trimming at V came to 0 bases and at J to 4 bases, leaving 5 bases not matched to a gene. The CDR3 loop is CASSQEDRGGGNTIYF. The CDR3 DNA is TGCGCCAGCAGCCAAGAAGACAGGGGAGGGGGAAACACCATATATTTT.

This clonotype qualifies as medium-sized. The chain recombines TRBV6-6 with TRBJ2-1; D gene uncertain. The CDR3 is 11 residues long. The V end lost 6 bases, the J end lost 7 bases, and 7 bases lay between the germline ends. The V gene's germline CDR1 is MNHNY and CDR2 SVGAGI (reference sequence). The CDR3 DNA sequence: TGTGCCAGCAGGGAACTGAATGAGCAGTTCTTC. Amino acid sequence: CASRELNEQFF.

Sample share makes this clonotype medium-sized. This chain uses TRBV6-6 with TRBJ2-1; D remains unclear. The CDR3 has 13 amino acids. The germline CDR1 and CDR2 sequences are MNHNY and SVGAGI (reference sequence). Trimming shortened V by 0 bases and J by 12 bases, and 12 bases separated the two germline ends. The CDR3 is CASSYSMGYGQFF. In DNA, the CDR3 is TGTGCCAGCAGTTACTCGATGGGGTACGGGCAGTTCTTC.

This sequence joins TRBV4-3 and TRBJ2-1; TRBD2 aligns across 10 bases. The V gene's germline CDR1 is LGHNA and CDR2 YSLEER. Trimming took 0 bases from V and 13 from J; bases not matched to a gene: 21. This CDR3 is 19 amino acids long. CDR3 amino acids: CASSQDRVGSGGTGETQFF. The CDR3 DNA sequence: TGCGCCAGCAGCCAAGATAGGGTCGGTAGCGGGGGGACCGGAGAGACCCAGTTCTTC.

The V call is TRBV6-2 or TRBV6-3, the J call TRBJ2-5; D is unclear. Per the germline V gene, CDR1 is MNHEY and CDR2 is SVGEGT. V gave up 7 bases and J gave up 5 bases, with 14 bases separating them. The CDR3 contains 13 residues. The CDR3 DNA is TGTGCCAGCAAAGTGGGTAGCAGCGAGACCCAGTACTTC. Translated, it gives CASKVGSSETQYF.

Worth noting for this clonotype: A much larger clone lies one base from this, so it may be a read error. The chain has TRBV10-2 and TRBJ2-5; TRBD2 matches 7 bases. V dropped 2 bases and J dropped 11; count of bases not matched to a gene: 17. This CDR3 region has 16 residues. Germline CDR1 and CDR2: WSHSY and SAAADI. The CDR3 DNA is TGCGCCAGCAGTGAGGTGGGAGGGAGCTCCTACAATGAGCAGTACTTC. Its protein product is CASSEVGGSSYNEQYF.

This clonotype turned up a few times. J is TRBJ2-3 and V is TRBV4-1; the D is unclear. The V and J ends lost 0 bases and 3 bases respectively, with 7 bases between them. This CDR3 contains 14 residues. The germline gives CDR1 MGHRA, CDR2 YSYEKL. CDR3 loop: CASSQEARTDTQYF. As DNA, the CDR3 is TGCGCCAGCAGCCAAGAGGCAAGGACAGATACGCAGTATTTT.

J is TRBJ2-3 and V is TRBV6-6, with no clear D. The CDR3 covers 16 residues. CDR1 is MNHNY, CDR2 SVGAGI, per germline (reference sequence). V shed 2 bases and J shed 0 bases, with 12 bases lying between them. CDR3 residues: CASSYDWRSSTDTQYF. DNA of the CDR3: TGTGCCAGCAGTTACGATTGGCGGTCTAGCACAGATACGCAGTATTTT.